The source of this TCR beta chain is a study of blood T cell repertoires in COVID-19. Libraries were prepared by immunoSEQ multiplex PCR; TCRdb keeps only in-frame clonotypes and omits some of them. In the table there are about 86,000 clones, over 80% of which are singletons. The CDR3 extends over 11 amino acids. This TCR came from a man aged 45-65 years with acute or convalescent COVID-19. The chain uses TRBV1 and TRBJ1-1; TRBD1 reflects the table's D call only, with no check against the DNA. TRBV1 is a known pseudogene. The specimen sequenced was peripheral blood. The CDR3 reads CTSSQGSEAFF. In DNA form, the CDR3 reads TGCACCAGCAGCCAGGGCAGTGAAGCTTTCTTT.